This TCR beta chain was documented in a study of OX40 agonist ivuxolimab in advanced cancers. Broadly, across the study: Ivuxolimab, which targeted the costimulatory receptor OX40 (CD134), was an agonistic, fully human IgG2 monoclonal antibody. The point of sequencing TCRbeta in the periphery was to test whether ivuxolimab changed TCR sequence diversity and drove clonal T-cell expansion. Prior anti-PD-1, anti-PD-L1 or anti-CTLA-4 therapy was permitted, and checkpoint inhibitors had been received by 40% to 50% of dose-escalation patients. Intravenous ivuxolimab was administered to patients every 2 weeks at six dose levels: 0.01, 0.1, 0.3, 1.5, 3 and 10 mg/kg. A male proportion of under 85% and a mean age of approximately 58 years, ranging from roughly 23 to 80, were recorded for the dose-escalation cohort. Partial responses occurred in three dose-escalation patients: two with cutaneous melanoma and one with hepatocellular carcinoma. Among the 50 to 55 dose-escalation patients, about 19 had hepatocellular carcinoma, 15 or so melanoma, 9 renal cell carcinoma and 9 head and neck cancer. The paper covers the monotherapy dose-escalation part of the phase I ivuxolimab trial, which included N of about 51 patients.

The trial excluded patients who had a history of autoimmune disease or were on systemic immunosuppression. Peripheral blood for TCR sequencing was collected from all dose cohorts at baseline, on cycle 4 day 1, and on cycle 7 day 1. The samples were drawn from a first-in-human, open-label, multicenter phase I dose-escalation trial of ivuxolimab. Adults with locally advanced or metastatic head and neck squamous cell, hepatocellular, melanoma or renal cell carcinoma were enrolled in the trial. Before TCR sequencing, CD4+ and CD8+ T cells were separately sorted from peripheral blood. Beyond this particular receptor, the publication reports: Low levels of normalized T-cell clonal expansion were also seen in some patients who did not respond. Which antigens the clonally expanded peripheral T cells were specific for was not determined. Partial responders in the 0.1-3.0 mg/kg groups had among the lowest normalized peripheral clonal expansion, especially among CD8+ T cells. Clonal expansion of both CD4+ and CD8+ blood T cells was observed from baseline to week 6 at doses 0.1 to 3.0 mg/kg. After ivuxolimab, expanded clones were on average more numerous among CD8+ T cells than among CD4+ T cells.

Genomic DNA was isolated from the sorted cells so that the TCRbeta CDR3 region could be sequenced. The immunoSEQ Assay was used for sequencing of TCRbeta CDR3 regions. Held by TCRdb, this immuneACCESS table contains in-frame sequences only and omits some clones. Under half of the omission traces to an unresolved V gene where checked; the cause of the rest is unknown. This sample has some 37,000 clones in its table, and 88% of those were observed once. Less than 5% of the sample belongs to the ten largest clones. Note on this clone: It has no known antigen specificity. No much larger clonotype is one base removed from it; base qualities were not supplied.

CDR1 and CDR2 (MNHEY, SVGAGI) derive from the germline V gene. Ends trimmed: V by 2 bases, J by 8 bases; bases unmatched to a gene: 9. The CDR3, cysteine through phenylalanine, is 16 amino acids long. Only the CDR3 region is kept as DNA, spanning 48 bases read in frame from base 1. The sequence joins TRBV6-5 to TRBJ1-6, with TRBD1 identical over 7 junction bases. The sequence was obtained from an adult with an advanced solid tumor such as melanoma, head and neck, liver or kidney cancer. Sequencing was performed on CD4+ or CD8+ T cells sorted from blood, taken in a trial of the OX40 agonist ivuxolimab. Here the CDR3 is given as CASSYTGQPLDSPLHF. The DNA sequence follows: TGTGCCAGCAGTTACACGGGACAGCCCTTGGATTCACCCCTCCACTTT.